This T cell receptor (beta chain) was captured in a study of neurological immune-mediated disorders. Study results and limitations: Multiple sclerosis patients had less TCR clonal expansion than even healthy controls, unlike HTLV-1-associated myelopathy. Private repertoires in all groups were suggested by the finding that expanded clones across subjects shared no CDR3 amino acid sequences.

The germline gives CDR1 SGHTA, CDR2 FQGNSA. The CDR3 is made up of 16 amino acids. V was pared by 1 base and J by 1 base, with 2 bases of the junction left unmatched. PBMCs stored at -80 C, 2 million in total, were the source of the unsorted libraries. 5'RACE with 10-nucleotide random UMIs generated the cDNA. TCRdb reprocessed the 5' RACE reads with MiXCR, giving one entry per CDR3 protein. This repertoire shows about 25,000 distinct CDR3 sequences, 13% found once; its top ten account for roughly 17%. The table lists this clonotype with many counts. Its target is unknown. Material for sequencing was PBMCs. The clonotype originates from a woman aged 40 to 50 with HTLV-1-associated myelopathy (HAM/TSP). The genes are TRBV7-2 and TRBJ2-1; TRBD2 matches at 9 bases. CDR3 region: CASSLGLAGSYNEQFF. In DNA form, the CDR3 reads TGTGCCAGCAGCTTAGGGCTAGCGGGATCCTACAATGAGCAGTTCTTC. The variable domain in full, completed from reference TRBV7-2 and TRBJ2-1, reads GAGVSQSPSNKVTEKGKDVELRCDPISGHTALYWYRQSLGQGLEFLIYFQGNSAPDKSGLPSDRFSAERTGGSVSTLTIQRTQQEDSAVYLCASSLGLAGSYNEQFFGPGTRLTVL.